This T cell receptor beta chain came from a study of blood T cell repertoires in COVID-19. TCRdb's table, derived via immunoSEQ multiplex PCR, lists solely in-frame clones and lacks some. The profile shows about 33,000 clones, 85% of them singletons. This sequence originates from a man aged 55-75 years with active COVID-19. The sample comprised peripheral blood.

CDR3 region: CASSVELAPDTQYF. The CDR3 DNA is TGTGCCAGCAGCGTAGAACTAGCCCCAGATACGCAGTATTTT. This chain joins TRBV9 and TRBJ2-3; a weak D match, TRBD2 (6 bases). The CDR3 length is 14 residues. V was clipped by 0 bases and J by 4 bases, with 9 bases between them. Germline CDR1 SGDLS, CDR2 YYNGEE.